This entry concerns a single T cell receptor (beta chain). Germline-derived CDR1 and CDR2 are MNHEY and SVGAGI. The CDR3 spans 15 residues. V was trimmed by 5 bases and J by 4 bases, leaving 14 bases between them. This specimen comes from a study of blood T cell repertoires in COVID-19. Whole-study context: Donors in the United States, Italy and Spain gave samples during acute or convalescent COVID-19. PBMCs, B-cell-depleted T cells, or T cells provided the cDNA or gDNA that made up the material.

Study processing details: Reference gene primer amplification in the assay estimated nucleated cell counts. Produced via immunoSEQ multiplex PCR; TCRdb's table is partial and in-frame only. For V, J and clone size, that table is used; D and trimming come from the DNA. The profile shows approximately 97,000 clones, about four fifths of them singletons. Sequencing was done on a sample of peripheral blood. The source is a middle-aged man with active or convalescent COVID-19. The chain combines TRBV6-5 with TRBJ1-4; D might be TRBD1 (6 bases). This CDR3 reads CASSLQGSFNEKLFF. CDR3 bases: TGTGCCAGCAGTCTACAGGGAAGCTTTAATGAAAAACTGTTTTTT.